This T cell receptor (beta chain) appears in the sequencing data of a study of blood T cells in healthy people across ages. The CDR3 contains 15 residues. From germline, CDR1 is DFQATT and CDR2 SNEGSKA (reference sequence). Primers used in a second PCR of roughly 6 to 12 cycles were a sample-barcoded 5' primer and a J-beta primer mix. TCRdb re-called the 5' RACE reads through MiXCR, storing one row per CDR3 protein. The data contain about 640,000 distinct CDR3 sequences, around three fifths of them seen just once; the ten biggest clones take up 35% to 40%. The source is a man in his sixties in good health. The specimen sequenced was blood. The chain recombines TRBV20-1 with TRBJ2-4, with 10 nucleotides matching TRBD2. CDR3 region: CSGGRLAGATNIQYF. CDR3 nucleotide sequence: TGCAGCGGCGGGAGGCTAGCGGGGGCCACCAACATTCAGTACTTC.